This TCR beta chain was captured in a study of T cells in Graves' hyperthyroidism and ophthalmopathy. The V and J ends lost 3 bases and 3 bases respectively, with 21 bases between them. CDR1 and CDR2 from the germline V gene are DFQATT and SNEGSKA (reference sequence). This CDR3 has 17 residues. Disease lasting under 3 months, a NOSPECS grade of at least 4, and a Clinical Activity Score of at least 3 were features of the ophthalmopathy patients. Amplification of TCR beta CDR3 regions was performed using RNA transcripts as template. With the HTBI primer set, the TCR CDR3 went through a first round of RT-PCR. TCRdb analysed the multiplex PCR reads with MiXCR anew, one entry per CDR3 protein. The sample includes roughly 500,000 distinct CDR3 sequences, about 20% of them seen just once.

This TCR was recovered from an older woman with Graves' ophthalmopathy. Sequenced: blood. The chain employs TRBV20-1 and TRBJ2-1; the D gene is possibly TRBD2 (6 bases). The CDR3 DNA reads as TGCAGTGCTAGTCAAAGATTATCGGGCGGGGTCTACAATGAGCAGTTCTTC. This encodes CSASQRLSGGVYNEQFF.